The entry below describes one T cell receptor (beta chain). Measured with immunoSEQ multiplex PCR; TCRdb has only the in-frame clones, and not every one. The sample includes some 250,000 clones, roughly 81% seen only once; the top ten take around 7.5%. Germline trimming cut 2 bases from V and 5 bases from J; bases unmatched to any gene: 5. Germline CDR1 reads SGHAT; CDR2 reads FQNNGV. This CDR3 is 15 amino acids long. These data belong to a study of blood T cell repertoires in COVID-19. Study as a whole: T cells, B-cell-depleted T cells, or PBMCs provided the cDNA or gDNA that served as material.

This TCR was recovered from a woman aged 80 or older with COVID-19, enrolled during active disease. The specimen was peripheral blood. The chain carries TRBV11-2 and TRBJ2-2, with 7 bases lining up with TRBD2. The CDR3 sequence is CASSLFREVTGELFF. The CDR3, as DNA: TGTGCCAGCAGCTTATTTCGGGAGGTAACCGGGGAGCTGTTTTTT.